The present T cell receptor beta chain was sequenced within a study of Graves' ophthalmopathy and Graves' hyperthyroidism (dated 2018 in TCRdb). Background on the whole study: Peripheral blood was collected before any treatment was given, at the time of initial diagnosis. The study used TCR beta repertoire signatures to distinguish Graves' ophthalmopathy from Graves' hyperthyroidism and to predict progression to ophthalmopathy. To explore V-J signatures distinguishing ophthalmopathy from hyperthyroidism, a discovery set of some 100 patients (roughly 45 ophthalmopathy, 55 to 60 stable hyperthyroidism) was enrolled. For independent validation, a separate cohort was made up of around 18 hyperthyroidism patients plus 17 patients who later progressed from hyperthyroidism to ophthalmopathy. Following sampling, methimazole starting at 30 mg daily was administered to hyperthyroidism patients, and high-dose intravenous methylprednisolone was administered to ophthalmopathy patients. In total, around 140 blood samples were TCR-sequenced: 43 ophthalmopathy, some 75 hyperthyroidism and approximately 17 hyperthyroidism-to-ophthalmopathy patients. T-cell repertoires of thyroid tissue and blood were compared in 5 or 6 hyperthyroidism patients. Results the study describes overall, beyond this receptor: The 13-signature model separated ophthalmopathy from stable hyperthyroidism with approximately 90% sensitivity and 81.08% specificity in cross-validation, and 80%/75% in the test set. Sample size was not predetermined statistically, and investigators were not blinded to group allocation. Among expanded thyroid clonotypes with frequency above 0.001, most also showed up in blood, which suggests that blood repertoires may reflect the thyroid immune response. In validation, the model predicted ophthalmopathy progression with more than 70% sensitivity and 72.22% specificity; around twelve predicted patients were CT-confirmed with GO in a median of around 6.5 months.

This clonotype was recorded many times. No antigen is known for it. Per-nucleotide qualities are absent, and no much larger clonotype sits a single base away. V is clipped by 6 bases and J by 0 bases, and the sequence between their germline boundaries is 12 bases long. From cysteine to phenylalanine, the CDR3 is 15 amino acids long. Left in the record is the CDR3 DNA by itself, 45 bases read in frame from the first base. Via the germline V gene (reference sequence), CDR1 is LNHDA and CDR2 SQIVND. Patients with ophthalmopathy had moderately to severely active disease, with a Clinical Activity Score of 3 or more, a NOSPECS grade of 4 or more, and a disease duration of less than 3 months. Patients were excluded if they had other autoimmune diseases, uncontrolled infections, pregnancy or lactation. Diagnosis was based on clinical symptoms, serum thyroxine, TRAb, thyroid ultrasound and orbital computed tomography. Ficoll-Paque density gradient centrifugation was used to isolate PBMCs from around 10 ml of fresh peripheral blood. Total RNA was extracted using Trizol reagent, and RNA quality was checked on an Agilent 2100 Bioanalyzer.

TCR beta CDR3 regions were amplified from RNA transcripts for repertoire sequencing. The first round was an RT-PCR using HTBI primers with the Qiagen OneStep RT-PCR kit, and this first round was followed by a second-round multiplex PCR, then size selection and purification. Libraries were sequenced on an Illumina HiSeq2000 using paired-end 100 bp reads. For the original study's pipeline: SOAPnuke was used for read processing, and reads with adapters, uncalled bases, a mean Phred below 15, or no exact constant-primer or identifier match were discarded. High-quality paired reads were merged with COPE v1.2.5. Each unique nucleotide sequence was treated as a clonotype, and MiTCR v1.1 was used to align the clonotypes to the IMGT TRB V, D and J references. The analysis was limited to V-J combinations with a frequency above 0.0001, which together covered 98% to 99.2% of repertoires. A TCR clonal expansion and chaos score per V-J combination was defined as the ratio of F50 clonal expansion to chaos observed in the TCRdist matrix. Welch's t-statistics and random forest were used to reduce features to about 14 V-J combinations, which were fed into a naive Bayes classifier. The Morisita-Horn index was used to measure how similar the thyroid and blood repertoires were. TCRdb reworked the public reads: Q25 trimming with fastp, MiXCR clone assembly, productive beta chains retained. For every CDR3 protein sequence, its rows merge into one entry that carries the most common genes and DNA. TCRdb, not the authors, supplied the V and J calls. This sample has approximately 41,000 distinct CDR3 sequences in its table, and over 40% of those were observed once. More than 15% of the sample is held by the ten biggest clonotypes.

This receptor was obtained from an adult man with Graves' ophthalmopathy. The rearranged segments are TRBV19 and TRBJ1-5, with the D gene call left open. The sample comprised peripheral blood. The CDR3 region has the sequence CASRETSYSNQPQHF. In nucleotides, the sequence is TGTGCCAGTAGAGAGACAAGCTATAGCAATCAGCCCCAGCATTTT.